This entry lists 29 T cell receptor beta chains sequenced from one sample in a study of T cells in lung cancer brain metastases. The table came from immunoSEQ multiplex PCR; TCRdb's copy has only in-frame clones and leaves some out. Found here are over 950 clones, more than 70% of them singletons; the top ten hold roughly 15%. Input material: tumor tissue from a brain metastasis. The receptors were gathered from a woman between 50 and 59 years old with non-small cell lung cancer that had spread to the brain.

The chain is built from TRBV5-6 and TRBJ2-5; 7 nucleotides line up with TRBD1. The CDR3 runs to 17 residues. The germline gives CDR1 SGHDT, CDR2 YYEEEE. With V trimmed by 7 bases and J by 4 bases, 19 bases remained unmatched. The CDR3 sequence is CASDGEKVGGRRETQYF. The CDR3 bases are TGTGCCAGCGATGGGGAGAAAGTAGGGGGCAGAAGAGAGACCCAGTACTTC.

This chain links TRBV10-2 with TRBJ1-3; 7 bases fit TRBD1. The CDR3 contains 14 residues. Trimming cost V 6 bases and J 10 bases; bases outside gene matches: 12. The germline V gene has CDR1 WSHSY and CDR2 SAAADI. The CDR3 nucleotides read TGCGCCAGCAGAGGGGACAGCGCTATAAATACCATATATTTT. Its protein is CASRGDSAINTIYF.

The J gene is TRBJ1-3, the V gene TRBV15; possibly TRBD1 for D (5 bases). Per the germline V gene, CDR1 is LNHNV and CDR2 is YYDKDF (reference sequence). The CDR3 runs to 16 residues. V gave up 5 bases and J gave up 2 bases, with 16 bases separating them. CDR3 coding DNA: TGTGCCACCAGCGTCGCCCTAGGAGGGGCTGGAAACACCATATATTTT. Amino acid sequence: CATSVALGGAGNTIYF. Full variable domain (remainder filled in from reference TRBV15 and TRBJ1-3): DAMVIQNPRYQVTQFGKPVTLSCSQTLNHNVMYWYQQKSSQAPKLLFHYYDKDFNNEADTPDNFQSRRPNTSFCFLDIRSPGLGDTAMYLCATSVALGGAGNTIYFGEGSWLTVV.

The chain uses TRBV5-1 and TRBJ1-1; D not certain. The V end was cut by 6 bases, the J end by 1 base, with 16 bases between. Germline CDR1 reads SGHRS; CDR2 reads YFSETQ. CDR3 length equals 15 residues. The CDR3 reads CASTMDGAGNTEAFF. The CDR3 coding sequence is TGCGCCAGCACCATGGACGGAGCCGGGAACACTGAAGCTTTCTTT.

This clone is a singleton in its sample. This chain uses TRBV5-6 with TRBJ2-7, with D perhaps TRBD1 (5 bases). Germline V lookup: CDR1 SGHDT, CDR2 YYEEEE. V lost 2 bases, J lost 4 bases, and 10 bases lay in between. The CDR3 runs 13 residues. The CDR3 nucleotides read TGTGCCAGCAGCTTAGGGGCCCATTACGAGCAGTACTTC. Residues: CASSLGAHYEQYF.

This sequence joins TRBV6-5 and TRBJ1-1; 8 positions match TRBD1. The length of the CDR3 is 13 residues. CDR1 MNHEY and CDR2 SVGAGI come from the germline V gene. Trimming at V came to 8 bases and at J to 5 bases, leaving 7 bases not matched to a gene. CDR3 in amino acids: CASGQGGWTEAFF. The CDR3 bases are TGTGCCAGCGGACAGGGAGGATGGACTGAAGCTTTCTTT.

For this clone: The junction and the germline gene differ at one end; a read error may be behind it. This sample also contains other DNA sequences that code for the same CDR3. This chain joins TRBV15 and TRBJ1-2; 9 nucleotides match TRBD1. The CDR3 runs to 16 residues. The germline CDR1 and CDR2 sequences are LNHNV and YYDKDF (reference sequence). The CDR3 loop reads CATSRDHGTGKNGYTF. CDR3 DNA sequence: TGTGCCACCAGCAGAGATCATGGGACAGGGAAAAATGGCTATACCTTC.

The gene calls are TRBV6-5 and TRBJ2-1; TRBD2 might be the D (5 bases). This CDR3 is 13 amino acids long. Germline V CDR1 and CDR2: MNHEY, SVGAGI. Trimming pared 8 bases from V and 3 bases from J, leaving 11 bases between. In DNA, the CDR3 is TGTGCCAGCCGAAAGACTATCTACAATGAGCAGTTCTTC. Its protein product is CASRKTIYNEQFF.

The V call is TRBV10-2, the J call TRBJ2-2; the D is unclear. Germline assignment: CDR1 WSHSY and CDR2 SAAADI. Trimming stripped 5 bases from V and 4 bases from J, with 5 bases between. The CDR3 runs to 12 residues. The DNA of the CDR3 is TGCGCCAGCAGTAGAGCCACCGGGGAGCTGTTTTTT. It codes for CASSRATGELFF.

The J gene is TRBJ1-1, the V gene TRBV15; D gene ambiguous. This CDR3 spans 13 amino acids. Trimming cost V 2 bases and J 1 base, with 5 bases left between them. Germline values: CDR1 LNHNV, CDR2 YYDKDF (reference sequence). The CDR3 region has the DNA TGTGCCACCAGCAGATACGAGAACACTGAAGCTTTCTTT. Protein sequence: CATSRYENTEAFF. Variable domain in full (rest from reference TRBV15 and TRBJ1-1): DAMVIQNPRYQVTQFGKPVTLSCSQTLNHNVMYWYQQKSSQAPKLLFHYYDKDFNNEADTPDNFQSRRPNTSFCFLDIRSPGLGDTAMYLCATSRYENTEAFFGQGTRLTVV.

The chain uses TRBV7-9 and TRBJ2-2; TRBD1 agrees at 7 bases. The germline CDR1 and CDR2 sequences are SEHNR and FQNEAQ (reference sequence). Germline trimming cut 5 bases from V and 3 bases from J; bases unmatched to any gene: 6. The CDR3 is 15 amino acids. The DNA of the CDR3 is TGTGCCAGCAGCCATCTGACAGGGTACACCGGGGAGCTGTTTTTT. Translation: CASSHLTGYTGELFF.

This chain links TRBV30 with TRBJ2-5, with 9 bases fitting TRBD2. J gave up 0 bases and V 0 bases, and 17 bases lay outside the gene matches. There are 20 residues in the CDR3. Germline V gene lookup returns CDR1 GTSNPN and CDR2 SVGIG (reference sequence). CDR3 loop: CAWSVFRGRASKAYQETQYF. The CDR3 DNA sequence: TGTGCCTGGAGTGTATTTCGCGGGAGGGCCAGCAAAGCCTACCAAGAGACCCAGTACTTC.

The V gene is TRBV5-1, the J gene TRBJ1-1; D perhaps matches TRBD1 (5 bases). The length of the CDR3 is 15 residues. Per germline, CDR1 SGHRS and CDR2 YFSETQ. Trimming stripped 4 bases from V and 6 bases from J, with 19 bases between. The CDR3 sequence: CASSSRGPGSSEAFF. The CDR3 DNA is TGCGCCAGCAGCAGCCGGGGACCAGGGTCCTCTGAAGCTTTCTTT.

V usage is TRBV15 and J usage is TRBJ1-5, with 7 positions matching TRBD1. The junction had 12 bases not matched to a gene; V was cut back by 0 bases and J by 7 bases. This CDR3 is 17 amino acids long. CDR1 LNHNV and CDR2 YYDKDF come from the germline V gene (reference sequence). The CDR3 protein is CATSRDLRGQVGQPQHF. CDR3 in DNA: TGTGCCACCAGCAGAGATCTAAGGGGGCAGGTGGGGCAGCCCCAGCATTTT.

This chain connects TRBV6-1 to TRBJ1-4, with D perhaps TRBD1 (6 bases). This CDR3 contains 12 residues. Germline CDR1 MNHNS, CDR2 SASEGT. Trimming cost V 6 bases and J 7 bases, with 9 bases left between them. CDR3 nucleotide sequence: TGTGCCAGCAGGGGGGACACTGAAAAACTGTTTTTT. Translation: CASRGDTEKLFF.

The V call is TRBV28, the J call TRBJ1-1; D remains ambiguous. Looked up from germline, CDR1 is MDHEN and CDR2 is SYDVKM. The germline V and J ends were trimmed by 2 bases and 11 bases, with 15 bases remaining between them. This CDR3 is built from 13 residues. DNA of the CDR3: TGTGCCAGCAGTTTAAGCACCCCAATCCGGGCTTTCTTT. Amino acid sequence: CASSLSTPIRAFF. Complete variable domain (other parts from reference TRBV28 and TRBJ1-1): DVKVTQSSRYLVKRTGEKVFLECVQDMDHENMFWYRQDPGLGLRLIYFSYDVKMKEKGDIPEGYSVSREKKERFSLILESASTNQTSMYLCASSLSTPIRAFFGQGTRLTVV.

The J gene is TRBJ1-4, the V gene TRBV11-2; 7 bases fit TRBD1. The germline gives CDR1 SGHAT, CDR2 FQNNGV. CDR3 length: 15 amino acids. J was trimmed by 8 bases and V by 5 bases; bases with no gene match: 11. CDR3 nucleotides: TGTGCCAGCAGCCCTTTGACAGGGCCGTCGGAAAAACTGTTTTTT. Its protein product is CASSPLTGPSEKLFF.

The chain joins TRBV15 to TRBJ2-1; D could derive from TRBD1 or TRBD2 (5 bases each). Germline lookup yields CDR1 LNHNV and CDR2 YYDKDF (reference sequence). V lost 5 bases, J lost 5 bases, and 16 bases lay in between. The CDR3 runs 15 residues. CDR3 DNA: TGTGCCACCAGCCTGGGGCCCCTACTAGACAATGAGCAGTTCTTC. Translating it yields CATSLGPLLDNEQFF.

The chain links TRBV7-9 to TRBJ2-5; D may correspond to TRBD1 or TRBD2 (5 bases each). V lost 5 bases, J lost 3 bases, and 16 bases lay in between. The germline CDR1 and CDR2 sequences are SEHNR and FQNEAQ (reference sequence). There are 15 residues in the CDR3. The CDR3 bases are TGTGCCAGCAGCGGGACGGGGATGAGGGAAGAGACCCAGTACTTC. Translation: CASSGTGMREETQYF.

As concerns this clone: A read error may produce the germline difference seen at one junction end. This sequence joins TRBV5-1 and TRBJ1-5; D call uncertain. The V gene's germline CDR1 is SGHRS and CDR2 YFSETQ. The CDR3 has 13 amino acids. The CDR3 DNA sequence: TGCACCAGCAGCTCGGATGGATCTCAGCCCCAGCATTTT. This translates into CTSSSDGSQPQHF.

Only one count was recorded for this clone. In DNA form, the CDR3 reads TGTGCCAGCAGTGATGTGGGGGGTAGCACAGATACGCAGTATTTT. Its translation is CASSDVGGSTDTQYF. This chain uses TRBV6-4 with TRBJ2-3; D might be TRBD2 (6 bases). Trimming took off 3 bases at V and 0 bases at J, with 10 bases between the two ends. Germline assignment: CDR1 MRHNA and CDR2 SNTAGT. There are 15 residues in the CDR3.

The rearrangement uses TRBV2 and TRBJ2-1, with 11 bases identical to TRBD2. The germline gives CDR1 SNHLY, CDR2 FYNNEI. This CDR3 is 14 amino acids long. V lost 6 bases, J lost 9 bases, and 7 bases stayed unmatched. The CDR3 is CASRATSGKAEQFF. The CDR3 DNA sequence: TGTGCCAGCAGAGCGACTAGCGGGAAGGCTGAGCAGTTCTTC.

The V gene is TRBV7-6, the J gene TRBJ1-1; tentative D call: TRBD1 (5 bases). The CDR3 covers 16 residues. Germline V gene data show CDR1 as SGHVS and CDR2 as FNYEAQ. V was shortened by 5 bases and J by 1 base, with 17 bases between the two germline ends. The CDR3 DNA reads TGTGCCAGCAGCGCCGGGGGGGACCCAGAGAACACTGAAGCTTTCTTT. Amino acids: CASSAGGDPENTEAFF. The variable domain in full, completed from reference TRBV7-6 and TRBJ1-1, reads GAGVSQSPRYKVTKRGQDVALRCDPISGHVSLYWYRQALGQGPEFLTYFNYEAQQDKSGLPNDRFSAERPEGSISTLTIQRTEQRDSAMYRCASSAGGDPENTEAFFGQGTRLTVV.

The chain recombines TRBV19 with TRBJ2-1; D not certain. This CDR3 comprises 13 residues. The V gene lost 3 bases and the J gene lost 4 bases, with 7 bases spanning the gap. Germline CDR1 reads LNHDA; CDR2 reads SQIVND (reference sequence). In DNA, the CDR3 is TGTGCCAGTAGTATTAGACATTACAATGAGCAGTTCTTC. Translating gives CASSIRHYNEQFF.

V usage is TRBV6-7 and J usage is TRBJ1-5; D unclear. TRBV6-7 qualifies as an ORF whose function is uncertain. V was trimmed by 4 bases and J by 1 base, leaving 11 bases between them. CDR3 length: 15 residues. In DNA form, the CDR3 reads TGTGCCAGCAGTTTTGGCGGGGAAAGCAATCAGCCCCAGCATTTT. This encodes CASSFGGESNQPQHF.

This clone rates as large. The V gene is TRBV27, the J gene TRBJ2-1; 9 bases map to TRBD2. The CDR3 has 15 residues. V lost 5 bases, J lost 6 bases, and 8 bases stayed unmatched. Germline CDR1 is MNHEY and CDR2 is SMNVEV (reference sequence). The CDR3 loop is CASSNLGTSLNEQFF. CDR3 nucleotides: TGTGCCAGCAGTAATCTTGGGACTAGCCTCAATGAGCAGTTCTTC.

The chain couples TRBV29-1 to TRBJ2-2; 9 nucleotides align to TRBD1. CDR3 length: 15 residues. J was trimmed by 2 bases and V by 4 bases; bases with no gene match: 5. Germline-derived CDR1 and CDR2 are SQVTM and ANQGSEA. The DNA of the CDR3 is TGCAGCGTTGCTGGACAGGGGATAAACACCGGGGAGCTGTTTTTT. This gives the protein CSVAGQGINTGELFF.

The V call is TRBV7-9, the J call TRBJ1-6; D is unresolved. The ends were cut back, 5 bases at V and 7 bases at J, with 15 bases in the middle. Germline values: CDR1 SEHNR, CDR2 FQNEAQ (reference sequence). The CDR3 totals 15 residues. The DNA for the CDR3 is TGTGCCAGCAGCCCACTCGGTCTTACGAATTCACCCCTCCACTTT. Its protein product is CASSPLGLTNSPLHF.

The gene calls are TRBV27 and TRBJ2-7, with D perhaps matching TRBD1 (6 bases). The germline V gene encodes CDR1 MNHEY and CDR2 SMNVEV (reference sequence). Trimming stripped 2 bases from V and 2 bases from J, with 13 bases between. The CDR3 consists of 15 residues. The CDR3 DNA reads TGTGCCAGCAGTTTACGGCAGGGGCTTCCCTACGAGCAGTACTTC. It encodes CASSLRQGLPYEQYF.